The present T cell receptor (beta chain) was sequenced within a study of regulatory T cells in long-lasting Graves disease. Time point denoted: newly diagnosed GD, antithyroid drugs for less than 3 months. Construction of the TCR library relied on RNA isolated from PBMCs. Patients with Graves' disease were diagnosed by American Thyroid Association guidelines. Libraries of TCR beta came from iRepertoire HTBI primers plus Arm-PCR of CDR3 regions. One entry per CDR3 protein, called by TCRdb with MiXCR from the multiplex PCR reads. The table records approximately 540,000 distinct CDR3 sequences, approximately 12% of them present only once. This clonotype was found a few times. The antigen remains undetermined. Study-wide results and limits: TCR diversity was lower in persistent than newly diagnosed Graves' disease. Accuracy might have suffered from few samples. TRBV28, TRBJ1-2 and TRBJ2-5 emerged as the favored segments in persistent disease.

V shed 4 bases, J shed 0 bases, and the junction held 8 bases outside the gene matches. CDR1 is ENHRY and CDR2 is SYGVKD in the germline V gene. The CDR3 is 16 residues long. These data also featured in a second study, about T cells in Graves' hyperthyroidism and ophthalmopathy.

This TCR was recovered from a woman aged 25 to 39 with Graves disease. Here the sequenced sample was peripheral blood mononuclear cells (PBMCs), taken at new diagnosis, from a patient treated with antithyroid drugs. The chain recombines TRBV10-3 with TRBJ2-7; 8 bases align to TRBD2. CDR3 in DNA: TGTGCCATCAGTGGACCGCCAAGCGGGAGCTCCTACGAGCAGTACTTC. Translating gives CAISGPPSGSSYEQYF.